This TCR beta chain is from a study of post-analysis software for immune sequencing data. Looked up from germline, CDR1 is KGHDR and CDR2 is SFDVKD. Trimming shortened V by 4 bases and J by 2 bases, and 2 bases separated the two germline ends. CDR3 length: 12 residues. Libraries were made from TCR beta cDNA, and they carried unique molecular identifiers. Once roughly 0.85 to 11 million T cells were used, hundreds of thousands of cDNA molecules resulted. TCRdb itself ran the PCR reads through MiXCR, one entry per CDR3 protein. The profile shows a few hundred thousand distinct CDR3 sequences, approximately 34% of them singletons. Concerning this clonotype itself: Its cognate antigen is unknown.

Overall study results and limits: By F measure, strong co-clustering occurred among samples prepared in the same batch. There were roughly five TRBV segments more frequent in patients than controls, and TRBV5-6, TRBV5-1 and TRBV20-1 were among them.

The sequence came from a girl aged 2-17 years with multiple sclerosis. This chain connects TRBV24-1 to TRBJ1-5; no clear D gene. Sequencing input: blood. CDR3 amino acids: CATSEGNQPQHF. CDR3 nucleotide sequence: TGTGCCACCAGTGAGGGCAATCAGCCCCAGCATTTT.